This T cell receptor beta chain stems from a study of preoperative IRX-2 immunotherapy in early breast cancer. Some clones are missing from TCRdb's copy, which holds only in-frame ones; the method was immunoSEQ multiplex PCR. This sample has more than 30,000 clones, with roughly 89% found just once. Stated treatment: preoperative locoregional IRX-2 cytokine immunotherapy. This phase Ib study tested locoregional IRX-2 cytokine immunotherapy given before surgery. The sample was tumor tissue, taken after IRX-2 immunotherapy. This clonotype was obtained from a human donor with breast cancer.

The CDR3 reads CASSISVNTEAFF. In DNA form, the CDR3 reads TGTGCCAGTAGTATCTCAGTGAACACTGAAGCTTTCTTT. This chain joins TRBV19 and TRBJ1-1; unclear D gene. The CDR3 loop spans 13 amino acids. V lost 3 bases and J 0 bases, leaving 5 bases between the germline ends. Germline loops: CDR1 LNHDA, CDR2 SQIVND (reference sequence).